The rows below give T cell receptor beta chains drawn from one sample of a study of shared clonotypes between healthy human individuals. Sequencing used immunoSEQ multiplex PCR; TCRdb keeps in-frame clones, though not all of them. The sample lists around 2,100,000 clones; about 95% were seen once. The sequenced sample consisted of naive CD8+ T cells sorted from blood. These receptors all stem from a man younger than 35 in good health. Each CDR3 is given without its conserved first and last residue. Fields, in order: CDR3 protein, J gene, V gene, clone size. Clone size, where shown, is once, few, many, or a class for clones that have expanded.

cdr3_aa: AGLGAGEANEQF
j_call: TRBJ2-1
v_call: TRBV30
clone_size: NA

cdr3_aa: ASSLNPGLGGEQY
j_call: TRBJ2-7
v_call: TRBV28
clone_size: NA

cdr3_aa: ASSLTSGQDYEQY
j_call: TRBJ2-7
v_call: TRBV6-6
clone_size: NA

cdr3_aa: ASSYSGGSYEQY
j_call: TRBJ2-7
v_call: TRBV6-6
clone_size: NA

cdr3_aa: ATSSGTSGGAQYEQY
j_call: TRBJ2-7
v_call: TRBV15
clone_size: NA

cdr3_aa: AWSVGGPEQY
j_call: TRBJ2-7
v_call: TRBV30
clone_size: NA

cdr3_aa: ASSPPFTEAF
j_call: TRBJ1-1
v_call: TRBV2
clone_size: once

cdr3_aa: SVEDFFYEQY
j_call: TRBJ2-7
v_call: TRBV29-1
clone_size: NA

cdr3_aa: ASSHRDYSPLH
j_call: TRBJ1-6
v_call: TRBV7-9
clone_size: NA

cdr3_aa: ASSYSWDRPNTEAF
j_call: TRBJ1-1
v_call: TRBV5-6
clone_size: NA

cdr3_aa: ASSYRLAGGEETQY
j_call: TRBJ2-5
v_call: TRBV13
clone_size: NA

cdr3_aa: ASSLSGRGASYEQY
j_call: TRBJ2-7
v_call: TRBV27
clone_size: NA

cdr3_aa: ASSYADNYEQY
j_call: TRBJ2-7
v_call: TRBV5-1
clone_size: NA

cdr3_aa: ASSYGQGTYNEQF
j_call: TRBJ2-1
v_call: TRBV6-5
clone_size: once

cdr3_aa: ASSQEWASTDTQY
j_call: TRBJ2-3
v_call: TRBV4-3
clone_size: NA

cdr3_aa: ASSLATGTGEFEAYEQY
j_call: TRBJ2-7
v_call: TRBV5-6
clone_size: NA

cdr3_aa: ASSLVGAEQY
j_call: TRBJ2-7
v_call: TRBV7-9
clone_size: NA

cdr3_aa: ASSLDWAGGTDTQY
j_call: TRBJ2-3
v_call: TRBV5-1
clone_size: NA

cdr3_aa: ASSKAKPSGANVLT
j_call: TRBJ2-6
v_call: TRBV21-1
clone_size: NA

cdr3_aa: ASSPRDRGRTSPYNEQF
j_call: TRBJ2-1
v_call: TRBV7-9
clone_size: NA

cdr3_aa: ASSPRGDWSGELF
j_call: TRBJ2-2
v_call: TRBV18
clone_size: NA

cdr3_aa: ASRGDRGYVEAF
j_call: TRBJ1-1
v_call: TRBV25-1
clone_size: NA

cdr3_aa: ASNPGAHEQY
j_call: TRBJ2-7
v_call: TRBV28
clone_size: NA

cdr3_aa: ASSPSGEGNTIY
j_call: TRBJ1-3
v_call: TRBV6-5
clone_size: once

cdr3_aa: ASSEQFAHEQY
j_call: TRBJ2-7
v_call: TRBV25-1
clone_size: once

cdr3_aa: ASSLLTPRGDEQY
j_call: TRBJ2-7
v_call: TRBV5-1
clone_size: NA

cdr3_aa: ASSLYPSGGSYEQY
j_call: TRBJ2-7
v_call: TRBV27
clone_size: NA

cdr3_aa: ASSFRGTEAF
j_call: TRBJ1-1
v_call: TRBV19
clone_size: NA

cdr3_aa: ASSLSGPGGFAEAF
j_call: TRBJ1-1
v_call: TRBV27
clone_size: NA

cdr3_aa: ASISLGTSGLNEQF
j_call: TRBJ2-1
v_call: TRBV2
clone_size: once

cdr3_aa: ASSSGQGRTMNTEAF
j_call: TRBJ1-1
v_call: TRBV13
clone_size: NA

cdr3_aa: ASSFIGLGQGATGELF
j_call: TRBJ2-2
v_call: TRBV27
clone_size: NA

cdr3_aa: ASSSSLAEAGEQY
j_call: TRBJ2-7
v_call: TRBV7-9
clone_size: NA

cdr3_aa: ASSLSGGLRTDTQY
j_call: TRBJ2-3
v_call: TRBV27
clone_size: NA

cdr3_aa: AWSDPDMIGNTIY
j_call: TRBJ1-3
v_call: TRBV30
clone_size: NA

cdr3_aa: AIPGLADYNEQF
j_call: TRBJ2-1
v_call: TRBV5-1
clone_size: NA

cdr3_aa: SVQGGDREFREQY
j_call: TRBJ2-7
v_call: TRBV29-1
clone_size: NA

cdr3_aa: ASSQEDMWEQY
j_call: TRBJ2-7
v_call: TRBV4-1
clone_size: NA

cdr3_aa: ASSLVGTSGSTKY
j_call: TRBJ2-7
v_call: TRBV11-2
clone_size: NA

cdr3_aa: ASSQDKDYNEQF
j_call: TRBJ2-1
v_call: TRBV4-1
clone_size: NA

cdr3_aa: ATSPGGSNEKLF
j_call: TRBJ1-4
v_call: TRBV15
clone_size: NA

cdr3_aa: ASSAPLERIQETQY
j_call: TRBJ2-5
v_call: TRBV6-6
clone_size: once

cdr3_aa: ASSTWSDGYT
j_call: TRBJ1-2
v_call: TRBV6-5
clone_size: NA

cdr3_aa: ASSWWTSGSNEQF
j_call: TRBJ2-1
v_call: TRBV5-6
clone_size: NA

cdr3_aa: ASSLSRTDNEQF
j_call: TRBJ2-1
v_call: TRBV27
clone_size: NA

cdr3_aa: AISPNLGPTYEQY
j_call: TRBJ2-7
v_call: TRBV6-5
clone_size: NA

cdr3_aa: ASSLDGGNYNEQF
j_call: TRBJ2-1
v_call: TRBV5-1
clone_size: NA

cdr3_aa: ASSPAGWGTEAF
j_call: TRBJ1-1
v_call: TRBV7-3
clone_size: few

cdr3_aa: ASSPGQGRETQY
j_call: TRBJ2-5
v_call: TRBV7-9
clone_size: NA

cdr3_aa: ASGYEQY
j_call: NA
v_call: TRBV27
clone_size: NA

cdr3_aa: ASGVGGDTQY
j_call: TRBJ2-3
v_call: TRBV9
clone_size: NA

cdr3_aa: ASSWQGEEQY
j_call: TRBJ2-7
v_call: TRBV6-5
clone_size: NA

cdr3_aa: ASSLFPRTVIQETQY
j_call: TRBJ2-5
v_call: TRBV5-5
clone_size: NA

cdr3_aa: ASSSRLVTDTQY
j_call: TRBJ2-3
v_call: TRBV7-6
clone_size: NA

cdr3_aa: ASRFADRADTEAF
j_call: TRBJ1-1
v_call: TRBV19
clone_size: NA

cdr3_aa: ASGFVRSQLGGSEAF
j_call: TRBJ1-1
v_call: TRBV12-5
clone_size: NA

cdr3_aa: ASILYIYRNQPQH
j_call: TRBJ1-5
v_call: TRBV6-5
clone_size: NA

cdr3_aa: ASSFRLEGRTDTQY
j_call: TRBJ2-3
v_call: TRBV13
clone_size: NA

cdr3_aa: ASSDRGAGDTQY
j_call: TRBJ2-3
v_call: TRBV10-1
clone_size: NA

cdr3_aa: ASREGGELF
j_call: TRBJ2-2
v_call: TRBV27
clone_size: NA